Shown below are 5 T cell receptor beta chains from a single sample sequenced in a study of control samples from healthy donors and cancer patients. Sequenced by immunoSEQ multiplex PCR; TCRdb stores in-frame clones only, minus some. The sample has roughly 120,000 clones, approximately 89% seen once. Material for sequencing was blood. The receptors derive from a woman between 18 and 29 years old in good health.

V is TRBV7-2 and J is TRBJ1-3, with D possibly matching TRBD1 (5 bases). V lost 8 bases to trimming and J lost 0 bases, with 11 bases between them. The germline V gene encodes CDR1 SGHTA and CDR2 FQGNSA. This CDR3 has 14 amino acids. CDR3 nucleotide sequence: TGTGCCAGCTTACAGGTCGGCTCTGGAAACACCATATATTTT. Amino acid sequence: CASLQVGSGNTIYF.

V and J are TRBV6-5 and TRBJ1-2; 8 positions match TRBD1. The CDR3 has 13 amino acids. The V and J ends lost 6 bases and 5 bases, in that order; junction bases with no gene match: 5. CDR1 is MNHEY, CDR2 SVGAGI, per germline. The CDR3 sequence: CASRAGGAYGYTF. The CDR3 region has the DNA TGTGCCAGCAGGGCAGGGGGCGCATATGGCTACACCTTC.

The rearrangement uses TRBV10-3 and TRBJ2-5; 8 nucleotides agree with TRBD2. J gave up 5 bases and V 0 bases, and 2 bases lay outside the gene matches. CDR1 and CDR2 from the germline V gene are ENHRY and SYGVKD. CDR3 length equals 14 residues. CDR3 sequence (DNA): TGTGCCATCAGTGAGTCAGGGACTAGGGAGACCCAGTACTTC. This gives the protein CAISESGTRETQYF.

The gene calls are TRBV28 and TRBJ1-1, with D perhaps TRBD1 (5 bases). Per the germline V gene, CDR1 is MDHEN and CDR2 is SYDVKM. The CDR3 contains 13 residues. V was clipped by 3 bases and J by 3 bases, with 8 bases between them. DNA for the CDR3: TGTGCCAGCAGTTTCATAGGGGACACTGAAGCTTTCTTT. It encodes CASSFIGDTEAFF.

The chain joins TRBV7-2 to TRBJ2-5; 14 bases align to TRBD2. CDR1 and CDR2 from the germline V gene are SGHTA and FQGNSA. The CDR3 consists of 15 residues. The V segment lost 4 bases and the J segment 7 bases; nucleotides outside the gene matches: 5. CDR3 nucleotide sequence: TGTGCCAGCAGCTCGACTAGCGGGAGGGTTGGGACCCAGTACTTC. This translates into CASSSTSGRVGTQYF.